These 7 T cell receptor beta chains originate from one sample sequenced in a study of blood T cell repertoires in COVID-19. The protocol was immunoSEQ multiplex PCR, while the TCRdb copy is restricted to in-frame clones and leaves out a portion. The data show around 86,000 clones, more than 80% seen once. Sample: peripheral blood. The receptors were gathered from a human donor in a cohort sampled during active COVID-19.

The rearrangement uses TRBV19 and TRBJ2-7; the D gene is possibly TRBD2 (5 bases). Germline V gives CDR1 LNHDA, CDR2 SQIVND (reference sequence). Trimming cost V 6 bases and J 0 bases, with 15 bases left between them. The CDR3 length is 15 residues. CDR3 region: CASRSPSGASYEQYF. The CDR3 region has the DNA TGTGCCAGTAGATCCCCCAGCGGAGCCTCCTACGAGCAGTACTTC.

V usage is TRBV6-5 and J usage is TRBJ2-7, with D possibly being TRBD1 (6 bases). Germline V gives CDR1 MNHEY, CDR2 SVGAGI. The V and J ends lost 10 bases and 4 bases respectively, with 17 bases between them. The CDR3 is made up of 13 amino acids. Here the CDR3 reads CAIVRDIGYEQYF. CDR3 coding DNA: TGTGCCATAGTCCGGGACATCGGGTACGAGCAGTACTTC.

The chain links TRBV27 to TRBJ2-3, with 7 bases identical to TRBD1. The CDR3 consists of 16 residues. The V gene end was trimmed by 8 bases and the J gene end by 1 base; junction bases not matched to a gene: 12. Germline V CDR1 and CDR2: MNHEY, SMNVEV (reference sequence). CDR3 DNA: TGTGCCAGCTCTGAACAGGGGCGCTTGGGCACAGATACGCAGTATTTT. Its translation: CASSEQGRLGTDTQYF.

DNA of the CDR3: TGTGCCAGTAGTGTAAGATCTGGCCGGAACACTGAAGCTTTCTTT. Translation gives CASSVRSGRNTEAFF. This sequence joins TRBV19 and TRBJ1-1; D remains unclear. Germline assignment: CDR1 LNHDA and CDR2 SQIVND (reference sequence). The V and J ends lost 5 bases and 1 base respectively, with 14 bases between them. This CDR3 region has 15 residues.

The chain uses TRBV27 and TRBJ1-5; 10 bases map to TRBD1. There are 15 residues in the CDR3. The V gene end was trimmed by 6 bases and the J gene end by 4 bases; junction bases not matched to a gene: 6. CDR1 MNHEY and CDR2 SMNVEV come from the germline V gene (reference sequence). In DNA, the CDR3 is TGTGCCAGCAGGGCGGGACAGGGGTTGAATCAGCCCCAGCATTTT. It specifies CASRAGQGLNQPQHF.

The chain uses TRBV19 and TRBJ1-4; D gene ambiguous. V dropped 8 bases and J dropped 10 bases, with 14 bases sitting between them. CDR1 LNHDA and CDR2 SQIVND come from the germline V gene (reference sequence). The CDR3 spans 12 residues. Here the CDR3 DNA reads TGTGCCAGTTGGGTCCCTCCGGGAAAACTGTTTTTT. It specifies CASWVPPGKLFF.

This chain connects TRBV19 to TRBJ2-1; TRBD2 matches 14 bases. The V gene end was trimmed by 6 bases and the J gene end by 5 bases; junction bases not matched to a gene: 6. The CDR3 totals 16 residues. Per germline, CDR1 LNHDA and CDR2 SQIVND (reference sequence). Written as DNA, the CDR3 is TGTGCCAGTAGGGGACTAGCGGGAGTTTTGAACAATGAGCAGTTCTTC. This gives the protein CASRGLAGVLNNEQFF. Based on the CDR3 plus reference TRBV19 and TRBJ2-1, the full variable domain is DGGITQSPKYLFRKEGQNVTLSCEQNLNHDAMYWYRQDPGQGLRLIYYSQIVNDFQKGDIAEGYSVSREKKESFPLTVTSAQKNPTAFYLCASRGLAGVLNNEQFFGPGTRLTVL.